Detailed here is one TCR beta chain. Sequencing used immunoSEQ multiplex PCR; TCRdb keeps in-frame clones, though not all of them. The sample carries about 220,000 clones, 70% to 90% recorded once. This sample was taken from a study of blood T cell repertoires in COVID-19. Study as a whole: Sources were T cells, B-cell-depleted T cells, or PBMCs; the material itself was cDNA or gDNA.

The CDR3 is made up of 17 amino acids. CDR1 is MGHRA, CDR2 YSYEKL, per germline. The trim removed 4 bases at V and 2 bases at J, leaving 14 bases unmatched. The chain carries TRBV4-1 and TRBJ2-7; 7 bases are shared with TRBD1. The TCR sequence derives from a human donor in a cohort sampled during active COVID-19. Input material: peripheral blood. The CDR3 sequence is CASSRWDRGEGAYEQYF. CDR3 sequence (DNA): TGCGCCAGCAGCCGTTGGGACAGAGGGGAAGGAGCCTACGAGCAGTACTTC.